The 6 T cell receptor beta chains below come from one sample, sequenced in a study of graft-versus-host responses after intestinal transplantation. Which antigens these TCRs recognize remains unknown. Sequencing was performed with immunoSEQ multiplex PCR; in TCRdb, only in-frame clones are kept and a portion is missing. The sample has about 110,000 clones, 90% to 95% seen once. Here the sequenced sample was unstimulated CD4+ T cells sorted from spleen or lymph node cells, taken before transplant. All receptors come from a human donor who was the organ donor for an intestinal transplant.

This sequence joins TRBV7-2 and TRBJ2-7; D is ambiguous. The CDR3 extends over 13 amino acids. Looked up from germline, CDR1 is SGHTA and CDR2 is FQGNSA. V was cut by 0 bases and J by 3 bases, with 6 bases left in between. DNA for the CDR3: TGTGCCAGCAGCTTAGCCATCCTCTACGAGCAGTACTTC. As protein: CASSLAILYEQYF.

Comments on this clone: A junction end diverges from the germline sequence, so it may reflect a read error. V and J are TRBV6-5 and TRBJ1-1; D perhaps matches TRBD1 (5 bases). Germline V CDR1 and CDR2: MNHEY, SVGAGI. The CDR3 is 15 amino acids. CDR3 amino acids: CAGSLTGTANTEAFF. The CDR3 DNA reads as TGTGCCGGCAGCCTTACCGGGACGGCGAACACTGAAGCTTTCTTT.

Regarding this clone: Different DNA sequences within this sample yield the same CDR3. V gene TRBV7-9 combines with J gene TRBJ1-3; D is uncertain. This CDR3 is 12 amino acids long. In germline, CDR1 is SEHNR, CDR2 FQNEAQ (reference sequence). V lost 2 bases and J 1 base, leaving 0 bases between the germline ends. Here the CDR3 reads CASSLSGNTIYF. In DNA form, the CDR3 reads TGTGCCAGCAGCTTATCTGGAAACACCATATATTTT.

J is TRBJ1-3 and V is TRBV30; no reliable D call. Deletions cut 4 bases from V and 0 bases from J, with 7 bases between. The CDR3 length is 13 residues. Germline V CDR1 and CDR2: GTSNPN, SVGIG (reference sequence). CDR3 in DNA: TGTGCCTGGACCGGGGACTCTGGAAACACCATATATTTT. It codes for CAWTGDSGNTIYF.

The count of this clone is one. V usage is TRBV6-5 and J usage is TRBJ1-5; TRBD1 is a possible D gene (5 bases). The CDR3 runs to 15 residues. Germline CDR1 MNHEY, CDR2 SVGAGI. V was cut by 0 bases and J by 3 bases, with 9 bases left in between. CDR3 DNA sequence: TGTGCCAGCAGTTACTCGGCAGGGCCCAATCAGCCCCAGCATTTT. Amino acids: CASSYSAGPNQPQHF.

V and J are TRBV4-2 and TRBJ2-5; TRBD1 or TRBD2 may be the D gene (6 bases each). Germline CDR1 and CDR2: LGHNA and YNFKEQ. This CDR3 contains 16 residues. Deletions cut 5 bases from V and 5 bases from J, with 21 bases between. CDR3 amino acids: CASSEVGGLFTETQYF. The DNA of the CDR3 is TGTGCCAGCAGCGAAGTAGGGGGGCTTTTTACTGAGACCCAGTACTTC.